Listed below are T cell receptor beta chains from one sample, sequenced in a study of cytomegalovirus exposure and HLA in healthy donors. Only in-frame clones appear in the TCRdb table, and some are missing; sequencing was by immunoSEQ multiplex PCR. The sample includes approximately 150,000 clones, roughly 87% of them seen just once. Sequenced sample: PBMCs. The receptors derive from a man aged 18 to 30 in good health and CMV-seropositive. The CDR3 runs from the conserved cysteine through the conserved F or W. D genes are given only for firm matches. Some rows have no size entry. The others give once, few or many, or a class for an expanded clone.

DNA: TGTGCCAGCAGCTTGGAACAGGGCGATGGCTACACCTTC
CDR3: CASSLEQGDGYTF
size: -
length: 13
J: TRBJ1-2
V: TRBV5-4
D: -

DNA: TGCGCCAGCAGCTTGGTCGACAGGGGGCTCGCCGGGGAGCTGTTTTTT
CDR3: CASSLVDRGLAGELFF
size: -
length: 16
J: TRBJ2-2
V: TRBV5-1
D: TRBD1

DNA: TGTGCCAGCAGTTACTCCCGACTAGCGGCCAATGAGCAGTTCTTC
CDR3: CASSYSRLAANEQFF
size: once
length: 15
J: TRBJ2-1
V: TRBV6-5
D: TRBD2

DNA: TGTGCCAGCAGCTCCCAGGGTGTCGGCTACACCTTC
CDR3: CASSSQGVGYTF
size: -
length: 12
J: TRBJ1-2
V: TRBV7-8
D: -

DNA: TGCGCCAGCAGCCACCCCAGGGGAATCCGACAGGGGGCGATAGGAGAGACCCAGTACTTC
CDR3: CASSHPRGIRQGAIGETQYF
size: -
length: 20
J: TRBJ2-5
V: TRBV4-1
D: TRBD1

DNA: TGTGCCAGCAGCCCTGAGAGCGGGGGGATAGGGGAGACCCAGTACTTC
CDR3: CASSPESGGIGETQYF
size: -
length: 16
J: TRBJ2-5
V: TRBV11-2
D: TRBD2

DNA: TGTGCCAGCAGTCTCCAACCCGGGGCCGGGGAGCTGTTTTTT
CDR3: CASSLQPGAGELFF
size: few
length: 14
J: TRBJ2-2
V: TRBV28
D: -

DNA: TGCGCCAGCAGCTCCCGATCTCTCCGACTAGCGGGGGGGAGGGGCAATGAGCAGTTCTTC
CDR3: CASSSRSLRLAGGRGNEQFF
size: -
length: 20
J: TRBJ2-1
V: TRBV4-1
D: TRBD2

DNA: TGTGCCAGTAGCTTGTGGACAGGGAACAATGAGCAGTTCTTC
CDR3: CASSLWTGNNEQFF
size: -
length: 14
J: TRBJ2-1
V: TRBV19
D: TRBD1

DNA: TGTGCCAGTAGTATAGATCCCCTAGCGTACAATGAGCAGTTCTTC
CDR3: CASSIDPLAYNEQFF
size: once
length: 15
J: TRBJ2-1
V: TRBV19
D: -

DNA: TGTGCCTGGAGTCGACTACCGGTGGGGACAGATACGCAGTATTTT
CDR3: CAWSRLPVGTDTQYF
size: -
length: 15
J: TRBJ2-3
V: TRBV30
D: -

DNA: TGTGCCAGTAGTGCTAACCCTAGCCCCGATGAGCAGTTCTTC
CDR3: CASSANPSPDEQFF
size: -
length: 14
J: TRBJ2-1
V: TRBV19
D: -

DNA: TGCAGCGTTGAAGAAAAGAGGAGCGGGGTGAAGGCTGAAGCTTTCTTT
CDR3: CSVEEKRSGVKAEAFF
size: once
length: 16
J: TRBJ1-1
V: TRBV29-1
D: -

DNA: TGCGCCAGCAGCCCAGGTATTCTCGACAATGAGCAGTTCTTC
CDR3: CASSPGILDNEQFF
size: -
length: 14
J: TRBJ2-1
V: TRBV5-1
D: -

DNA: TGTGCCAGCAGCTCTGGAGGGTCCAAGATTTACGAGCAGTACTTC
CDR3: CASSSGGSKIYEQYF
size: -
length: 15
J: TRBJ2-7
V: TRBV27
D: -

DNA: TGTGCCAGCAGCGGGGGGGCAGGGAGCTACACCTTC
CDR3: CASSGGAGSYTF
size: -
length: 12
J: TRBJ1-2
V: TRBV5-4
D: -

DNA: TGCGCCAGCAGCTTGGGTGGGGGAGGGAGAAATGAGCAGTTCTTC
CDR3: CASSLGGGGRNEQFF
size: -
length: 15
J: TRBJ2-1
V: TRBV5-1
D: TRBD2

DNA: TGTGCCAGCAGTATCCTAGACAGGGACTACGAGCAGTACTTC
CDR3: CASSILDRDYEQYF
size: -
length: 14
J: TRBJ2-7
V: TRBV28
D: TRBD1

DNA: TGTGCCAGCAGCCCCGGAGGGGCTGGGGCCAACGTCCTGACTTTC
CDR3: CASSPGGAGANVLTF
size: -
length: 15
J: TRBJ2-6
V: TRBV7-6
D: -

DNA: TGCAGCGTTGCCTCCGGGTTTGAAGCTTTCTTT
CDR3: CSVASGFEAFF
size: -
length: 11
J: TRBJ1-1
V: TRBV29-1
D: -

DNA: TGTGCCTCCCAAGGGGGGGGAAATGGCTACACCTTC
CDR3: CASQGGGNGYTF
size: -
length: 12
J: TRBJ1-2
V: TRBV30
D: -

DNA: TGTGCCAGTGGGGCGACAGGGGGCATTACTGAAGCTTTCTTT
CDR3: CASGATGGITEAFF
size: -
length: 14
J: TRBJ1-1
V: TRBV19
D: TRBD1

DNA: TGTGCCACCATCTCGGGGTCCTTTGACTATGGCTACACCTTC
CDR3: CATISGSFDYGYTF
size: few
length: 14
J: TRBJ1-2
V: TRBV7-9
D: -

DNA: TGTGCCAGCAGTCCGGGACTAGCGAAGGATGAGCAGTTCTTC
CDR3: CASSPGLAKDEQFF
size: -
length: 14
J: TRBJ2-1
V: TRBV28
D: TRBD2

DNA: TGTGCCAGCAGTGCGGACAGGGGGTCTTACAATGAGCAGTTCTTC
CDR3: CASSADRGSYNEQFF
size: -
length: 15
J: TRBJ2-1
V: TRBV2
D: TRBD1